The 4 T cell receptor beta chains reported below all come from one sample, sequenced in a study of shared clonotypes between healthy human individuals. The method was immunoSEQ multiplex PCR; TCRdb's version includes in-frame clones alone and lacks a portion of them. The table shows about 2 million clones, with 85% to 95% occurring only once. The material sequenced was naive CD4+ T cells sorted from blood. The subset here: CD45RA+ positively selected. The receptors derive from a man aged 18 to 29 in good health.

This sequence joins TRBV6-5 and TRBJ1-4; D is possibly TRBD1 (6 bases). Trimming removed 0 bases from V and 7 bases from J, with 12 bases in between. This CDR3 region has 15 residues. Germline CDR1 and CDR2: MNHEY and SVGAGI. The CDR3 loop is CASSYSTTRGEKLFF. The CDR3, as DNA: TGTGCCAGCAGTTACTCGACGACCAGGGGTGAAAAACTGTTTTTT.

The V gene is TRBV6-1, the J gene TRBJ1-3; no firm D call. The ends were cut back, 6 bases at V and 2 bases at J, with 11 bases in the middle. From germline, CDR1 is MNHNS and CDR2 SASEGT. There are 14 residues in the CDR3. CDR3 coding DNA: TGTGCCAGCAGACCTGGGAGACCTGGAAACACCATATATTTT. Its protein product is CASRPGRPGNTIYF.

The rearrangement joins TRBV9 to TRBJ2-7; D is perhaps TRBD2 (6 bases). The CDR3 runs to 16 residues. Looked up from germline, CDR1 is SGDLS and CDR2 is YYNGEE. Between the trimmed V and J ends, which lost 0 bases and 1 base, there was a span of 14 bases. CDR3 amino acids: CASSVDAGKRSYEQYF. Written as DNA, the CDR3 is TGTGCCAGCAGCGTAGATGCGGGAAAGAGGTCCTACGAGCAGTACTTC. Based on the CDR3 plus reference TRBV9 and TRBJ2-7, the full variable domain is DSGVTQTPKHLITATGQRVTLRCSPRSGDLSVYWYQQSLDQGLQFLIQYYNGEERAKGNILERFSAQQFPDLHSELNLSSLELGDSALYFCASSVDAGKRSYEQYFGPGTRLTVT.

The chain couples TRBV29-1 to TRBJ2-5, with D possibly being TRBD1 (5 bases). The CDR3 consists of 12 residues. V lost 3 bases, J lost 4 bases, and 9 bases lay in between. CDR1 and CDR2 (germline): SQVTM, ANQGSEA. CDR3 sequence reads: CSVDVGLETQYF. The CDR3 DNA is TGCAGCGTTGATGTGGGGCTAGAGACCCAGTACTTC.